This T cell receptor beta chain was recorded in a study of T cells in localized non-small cell lung cancer. Study-wide findings and caveats: Appearance in adjacent lung was seen for a median roughly 56 of the top 100 tumor clones.

The germline gives CDR1 SGHTS, CDR2 YDEGEE. J gave up 1 base and V 3 bases, and 5 bases lay outside the gene matches. The CDR3 length is 16 residues. Assay: immunoSEQ multiplex PCR; the TCRdb copy retains only in-frame clones and omits some. In the table there are over 20,000 clones, approximately 83% of which are singletons. A remark on this clone: Its antigen is still unknown.

The chain is built from TRBV5-8 and TRBJ2-1, with 9 positions matching TRBD1. Sample: peripheral blood, taken before any cancer treatment. The TCR was taken from a male donor older than 55 with stage II squamous cell lung carcinoma. The CDR3 coding sequence is TGTGCCAGCAGCTCCCCCGGGACAGGGTCCTACAATGAGCAGTTCTTC. Its translation: CASSSPGTGSYNEQFF.